These 11 T cell receptor beta chains originate from one sample sequenced in a study of post-analysis software for immune sequencing data. Notes on the study in general: In patients, about five TRBV segments were more frequent than in controls, with TRBV5-6, TRBV5-1 and TRBV20-1 among them.

These receptors lack a known antigen. Included in the TCR beta cDNA libraries were unique molecular identifiers. TCRdb ran MiXCR on the PCR reads and lists one entry per CDR3 protein. There are roughly 400,000 distinct CDR3 sequences in the sample; roughly 38% occur only once, and approximately 7.7% lies in the top ten. The sample comprised blood. The receptors shown here come from a girl aged 2 to 9 with multiple sclerosis.

The chain joins TRBV9 to TRBJ2-5; no clear D. The V gene's germline CDR1 is SGDLS and CDR2 YYNGEE. CDR3 length equals 12 residues. Between the trimmed V and J ends, which lost 4 bases and 5 bases, there was a span of 9 bases. The CDR3 reads CASSSSLETQYF. In DNA, the CDR3 is TGTGCCAGCAGCTCCTCTCTGGAGACCCAGTACTTC.

V is TRBV24-1 and J is TRBJ1-5; 8 nucleotides agree with TRBD1. The CDR3 has 15 amino acids. V dropped 5 bases and J dropped 3; count of bases not matched to a gene: 5. The germline V gene encodes CDR1 KGHDR and CDR2 SFDVKD. The CDR3 spells CATSARTGFNQPQHF. CDR3 in DNA: TGTGCCACCAGTGCTAGGACAGGGTTCAATCAGCCCCAGCATTTT.

This clonotype was counted only a few times. The genes are TRBV6-6 and TRBJ1-5; 8 bases fit TRBD1. J was trimmed by 5 bases and V by 6 bases; bases with no gene match: 6. CDR3 length: 14 residues. CDR1 MNHNY and CDR2 SVGAGI come from the germline V gene (reference sequence). The chain's CDR3 is CASRSVTGDQPQHF. The CDR3 nucleotides are TGTGCCAGCAGGTCCGTGACAGGGGATCAGCCCCAGCATTTT.

This clonotype appeared many times. V usage is TRBV29-1 and J usage is TRBJ2-3; 8 bases align to TRBD1. The ends lost 6 bases at V and 5 bases at J; junction bases unmatched: 7. The CDR3 spans 13 residues. The germline V gene has CDR1 SQVTM and CDR2 ANQGSEA. CDR3 region: CSVEGQVLDTQYF. CDR3 bases: TGCAGCGTGGAGGGACAGGTCTTAGATACGCAGTATTTT.

The chain recombines TRBV29-1 with TRBJ2-7; TRBD1 or TRBD2 may be the D gene (6 bases each). The J call may not be correct, given that the DNA end is closer to TRBJ2-5. This CDR3 has 13 residues. Looked up from germline, CDR1 is SQVTM and CDR2 is ANQGSEA. CDR3 sequence (DNA): TGCAGCGTTACTAGCAGGGGCGGAGAGACCCAGTACTTC. Translated, it gives CSVTSRGGETQYF.

This clonotype has ten or more counts. DNA for the CDR3: TGTGCCAGCAGCCGTGTTCTTGGGACTAGCGGATACCCTAGCACAGATACGCAGTATTTT. This sequence encodes CASSRVLGTSGYPSTDTQYF. The V call is TRBV5-8, the J call TRBJ2-3; TRBD2 matches 11 bases. Trimming at V came to 4 bases and at J to 0 bases, leaving 16 bases not matched to a gene. The CDR3 is 20 amino acids. Germline lookup yields CDR1 SGHTS and CDR2 YDEGEE.

The J gene is TRBJ1-2, the V gene TRBV7-2; maybe TRBD1 (6 bases). CDR3 length equals 14 residues. Germline V gene data show CDR1 as SGHTA and CDR2 as FQGNSA. V was shortened by 5 bases and J by 4 bases, with 14 bases between the two germline ends. The CDR3 coding sequence is TGTGCCAGCAGCCCCCTGGGACAAGCCTATGGCTACACCTTC. Encoded protein: CASSPLGQAYGYTF.

The V call is TRBV2, the J call TRBJ2-7; 11 bases are a match to TRBD1. V lost 1 base, J lost 3 bases, and 5 bases stayed unmatched. The CDR3 has 16 amino acids. Per the germline V gene, CDR1 is SNHLY and CDR2 is FYNNEI. This CDR3 reads CASSEGADRGLYEQYF. The CDR3 region has the DNA TGTGCCAGCAGTGAAGGGGCGGACAGGGGGCTCTACGAGCAGTACTTC.

This clonotype turned up a few times. This rearrangement joins TRBV5-1 to TRBJ1-6, with 10 nucleotides matching TRBD1. After removal of 5 bases from V and 8 bases from J, the junction contained 7 bases not matched to a gene. There are 15 residues in the CDR3. Germline V gives CDR1 SGHRS, CDR2 YFSETQ. The CDR3 DNA sequence: TGCGCCAGCAGGTTCCGGGACAGGGGTGATTCACCCCTCCACTTT. Translated: CASRFRDRGDSPLHF.

This clonotype was recorded at least ten times. The gene calls are TRBV7-2 and TRBJ2-3; no firm D call. Germline CDR1 SGHTA, CDR2 FQGNSA. V was trimmed by 2 bases and J by 0 bases, leaving 6 bases between them. The CDR3 totals 14 residues. The CDR3, as DNA: TGTGCCAGCAGCTTATTAGGGAGCACAGATACGCAGTATTTT. Its translation: CASSLLGSTDTQYF. Looking up the rest from reference TRBV7-2 and TRBJ2-3 gives the full variable domain: GAGVSQSPSNKVTEKGKDVELRCDPISGHTALYWYRQSLGQGLEFLIYFQGNSAPDKSGLPSDRFSAERTGGSVSTLTIQRTQQEDSAVYLCASSLLGSTDTQYFGPGTRLTVL.

This clonotype was counted a single time. The chain is built from TRBV24-1 and TRBJ2-5; TRBD2 aligns across 7 bases. Trimming cost V 3 bases and J 5 bases; bases outside gene matches: 8. The germline gives CDR1 KGHDR, CDR2 SFDVKD. CDR3 length equals 15 residues. The DNA of the CDR3 is TGTGCCACCAGTGATGGCCTAGCGGTGGCGGAGACCCAGTACTTC. The encoded protein is CATSDGLAVAETQYF.